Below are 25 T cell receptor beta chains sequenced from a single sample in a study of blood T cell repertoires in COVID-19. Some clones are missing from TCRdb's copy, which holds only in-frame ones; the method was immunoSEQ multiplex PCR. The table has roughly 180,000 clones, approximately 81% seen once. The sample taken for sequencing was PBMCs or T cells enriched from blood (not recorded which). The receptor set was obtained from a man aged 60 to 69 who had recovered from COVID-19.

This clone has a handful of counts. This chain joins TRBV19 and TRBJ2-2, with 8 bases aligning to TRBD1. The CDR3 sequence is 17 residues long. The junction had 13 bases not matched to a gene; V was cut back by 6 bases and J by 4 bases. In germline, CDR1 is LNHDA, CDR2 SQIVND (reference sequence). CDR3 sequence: CASRGQGAFDGTGELFF. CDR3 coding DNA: TGTGCCAGTAGGGGGCAGGGGGCGTTCGATGGCACCGGGGAGCTGTTTTTT.

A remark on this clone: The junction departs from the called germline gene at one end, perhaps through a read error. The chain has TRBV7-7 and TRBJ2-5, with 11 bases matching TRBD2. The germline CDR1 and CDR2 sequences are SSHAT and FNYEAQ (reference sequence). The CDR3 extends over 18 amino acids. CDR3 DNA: TGTGCTAGCAGCCCCTCGGGGCTAGCGGGAGGAGTGGGAGAGACCCAGTACTTC. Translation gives CASSPSGLAGGVGETQYF.

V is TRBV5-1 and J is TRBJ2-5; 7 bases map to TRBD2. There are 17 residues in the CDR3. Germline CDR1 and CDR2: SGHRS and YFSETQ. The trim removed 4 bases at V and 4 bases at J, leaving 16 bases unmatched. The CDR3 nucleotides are TGCGCCAGCAGCCCGGGCGTGGGCAGCGGGGCAGGAGAGACCCAGTACTTC. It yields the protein CASSPGVGSGAGETQYF.

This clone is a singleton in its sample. The chain's CDR3 is CASSFLSSTDTQYF. The DNA of the CDR3 is TGTGCCAGCAGCTTCTTATCTAGCACAGATACGCAGTATTTT. The chain recombines TRBV7-8 with TRBJ2-3; no firm D call. Trimming removed 3 bases at V and 0 bases at J, with 7 bases between. The CDR3 is 14 amino acids. Germline assignment: CDR1 SGHVS and CDR2 FQNEAQ.

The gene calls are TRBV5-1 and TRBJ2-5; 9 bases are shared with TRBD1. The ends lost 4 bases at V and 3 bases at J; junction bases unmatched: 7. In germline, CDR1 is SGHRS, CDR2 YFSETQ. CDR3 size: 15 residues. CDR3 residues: CASSKQQGAEETQYF. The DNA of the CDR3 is TGCGCCAGCAGCAAACAACAGGGGGCGGAAGAGACCCAGTACTTC.

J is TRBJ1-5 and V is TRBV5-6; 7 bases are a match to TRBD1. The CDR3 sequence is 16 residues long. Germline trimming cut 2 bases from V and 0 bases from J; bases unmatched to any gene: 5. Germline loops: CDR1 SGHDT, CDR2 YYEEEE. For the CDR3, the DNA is TGTGCCAGCAGCTTCAGGGGGTTAATTAGCAATCAGCCCCAGCATTTT. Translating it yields CASSFRGLISNQPQHF.

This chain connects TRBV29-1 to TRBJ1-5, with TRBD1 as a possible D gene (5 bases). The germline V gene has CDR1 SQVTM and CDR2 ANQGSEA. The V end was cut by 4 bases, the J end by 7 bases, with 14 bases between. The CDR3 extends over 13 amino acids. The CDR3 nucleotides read TGCAGCGTTGGGGCGGCAGGGAACCAGCCCCAGCATTTT. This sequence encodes CSVGAAGNQPQHF.

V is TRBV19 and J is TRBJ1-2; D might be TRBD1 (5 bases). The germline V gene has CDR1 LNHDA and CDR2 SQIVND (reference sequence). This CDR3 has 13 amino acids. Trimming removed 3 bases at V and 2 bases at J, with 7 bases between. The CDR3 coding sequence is TGTGCCAGTAGTATCTCAGGGAACTATGGCTACACCTTC. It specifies CASSISGNYGYTF.

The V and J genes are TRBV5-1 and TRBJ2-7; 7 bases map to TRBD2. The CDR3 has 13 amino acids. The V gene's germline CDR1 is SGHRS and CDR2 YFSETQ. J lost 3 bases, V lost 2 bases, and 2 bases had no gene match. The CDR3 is CASSFGTNYEQYF. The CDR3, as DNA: TGCGCCAGCAGCTTCGGGACTAACTACGAGCAGTACTTC.

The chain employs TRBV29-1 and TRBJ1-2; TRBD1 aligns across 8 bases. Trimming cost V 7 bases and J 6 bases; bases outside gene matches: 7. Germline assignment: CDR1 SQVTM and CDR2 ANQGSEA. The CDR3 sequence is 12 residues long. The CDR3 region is CSGRTTGDGYTF. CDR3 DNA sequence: TGCAGCGGACGGACGACAGGGGATGGCTACACCTTC.

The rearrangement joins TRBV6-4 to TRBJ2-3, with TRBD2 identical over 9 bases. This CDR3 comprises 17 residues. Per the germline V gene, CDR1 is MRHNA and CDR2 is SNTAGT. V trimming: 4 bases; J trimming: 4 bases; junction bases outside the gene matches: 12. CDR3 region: CASSALAGGSVADTQYF. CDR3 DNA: TGTGCCAGCAGTGCCCTCGCGGGAGGGTCCGTGGCAGATACGCAGTATTTT.

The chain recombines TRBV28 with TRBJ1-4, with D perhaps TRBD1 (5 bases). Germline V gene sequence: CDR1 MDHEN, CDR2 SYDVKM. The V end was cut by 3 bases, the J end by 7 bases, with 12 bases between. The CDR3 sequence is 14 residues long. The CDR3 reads CASSLTVYGEKLFF. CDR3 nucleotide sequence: TGTGCCAGCAGTTTGACAGTTTACGGTGAAAAACTGTTTTTT.

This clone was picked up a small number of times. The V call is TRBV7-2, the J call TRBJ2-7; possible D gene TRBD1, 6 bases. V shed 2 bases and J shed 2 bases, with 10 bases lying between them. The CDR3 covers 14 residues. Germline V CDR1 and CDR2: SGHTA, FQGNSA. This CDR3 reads CASSLQTGTYEQYF. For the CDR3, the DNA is TGTGCCAGCAGCTTACAGACAGGTACCTACGAGCAGTACTTC.

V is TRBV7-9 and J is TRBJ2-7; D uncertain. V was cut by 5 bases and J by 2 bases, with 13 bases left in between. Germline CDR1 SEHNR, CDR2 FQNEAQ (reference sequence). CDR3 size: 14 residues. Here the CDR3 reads CASSPWAPAYEQYF. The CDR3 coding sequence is TGTGCCAGCAGCCCCTGGGCTCCGGCCTACGAGCAGTACTTC.

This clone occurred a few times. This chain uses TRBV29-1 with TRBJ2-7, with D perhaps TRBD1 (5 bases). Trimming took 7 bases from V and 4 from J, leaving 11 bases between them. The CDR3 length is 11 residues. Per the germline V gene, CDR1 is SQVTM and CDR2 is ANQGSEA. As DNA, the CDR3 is TGCAGCGCAAGTAGGGGATACGAGCAGTACTTC. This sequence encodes CSASRGYEQYF.

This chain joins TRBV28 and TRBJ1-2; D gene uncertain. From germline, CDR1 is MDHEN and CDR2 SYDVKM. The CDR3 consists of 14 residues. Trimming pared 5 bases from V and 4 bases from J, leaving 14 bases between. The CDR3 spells CASSPDKVGYGYTF. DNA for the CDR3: TGTGCCAGCAGTCCCGACAAGGTCGGCTATGGCTACACCTTC.

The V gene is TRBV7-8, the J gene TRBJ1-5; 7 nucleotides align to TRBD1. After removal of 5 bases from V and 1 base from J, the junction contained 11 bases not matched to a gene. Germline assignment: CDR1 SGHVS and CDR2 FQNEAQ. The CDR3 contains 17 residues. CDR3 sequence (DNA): TGTGCCAGCAGCCCAAGACAGGGCGCAATAAGCAATCAGCCCCAGCATTTT. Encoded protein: CASSPRQGAISNQPQHF.

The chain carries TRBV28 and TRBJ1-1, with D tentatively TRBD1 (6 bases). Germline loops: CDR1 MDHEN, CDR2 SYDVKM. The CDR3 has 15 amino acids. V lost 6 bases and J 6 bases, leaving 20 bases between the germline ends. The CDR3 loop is CASSLGGAVRAEAFF. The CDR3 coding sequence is TGTGCCAGCAGCCTCGGGGGGGCAGTAAGAGCTGAAGCTTTCTTT. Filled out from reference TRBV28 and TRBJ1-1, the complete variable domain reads DVKVTQSSRYLVKRTGEKVFLECVQDMDHENMFWYRQDPGLGLRLIYFSYDVKMKEKGDIPEGYSVSREKKERFSLILESASTNQTSMYLCASSLGGAVRAEAFFGQGTRLTVV.

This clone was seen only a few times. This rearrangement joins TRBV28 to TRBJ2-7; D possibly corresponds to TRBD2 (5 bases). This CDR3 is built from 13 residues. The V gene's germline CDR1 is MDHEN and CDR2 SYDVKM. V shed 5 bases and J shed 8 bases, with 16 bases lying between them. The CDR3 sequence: CASSPGGRQQQYF. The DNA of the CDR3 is TGTGCCAGCAGTCCCGGCGGGCGGCAGCAGCAGTACTTC.

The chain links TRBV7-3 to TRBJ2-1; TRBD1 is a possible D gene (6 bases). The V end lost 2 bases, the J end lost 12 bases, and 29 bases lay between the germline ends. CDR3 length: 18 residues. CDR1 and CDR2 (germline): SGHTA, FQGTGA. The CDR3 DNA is TGTGCCAGCAGCTTATTTGGTGTTGGGTATAACAGGGCTCAGGGGCAGTTCTTC. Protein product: CASSLFGVGYNRAQGQFF.

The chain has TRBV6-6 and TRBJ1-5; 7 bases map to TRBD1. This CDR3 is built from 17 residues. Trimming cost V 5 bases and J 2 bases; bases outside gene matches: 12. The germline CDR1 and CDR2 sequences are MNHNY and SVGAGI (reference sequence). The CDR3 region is CASSLLGIDRGNQPQHF. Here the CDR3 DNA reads TGTGCCAGCAGTCTATTAGGGATCGACAGGGGCAATCAGCCCCAGCATTTT.

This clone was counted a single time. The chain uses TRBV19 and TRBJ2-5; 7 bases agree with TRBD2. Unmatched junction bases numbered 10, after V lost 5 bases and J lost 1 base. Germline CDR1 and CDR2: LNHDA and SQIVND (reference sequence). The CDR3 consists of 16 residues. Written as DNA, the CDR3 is TGTGCCAGTAGTTCCCCCCGGGCTAGCGGCCAAGAGACCCAGTACTTC. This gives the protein CASSSPRASGQETQYF.

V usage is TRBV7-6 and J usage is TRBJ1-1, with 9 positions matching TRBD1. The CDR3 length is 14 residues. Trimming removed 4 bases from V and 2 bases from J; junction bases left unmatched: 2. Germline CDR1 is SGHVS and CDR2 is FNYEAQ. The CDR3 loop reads CASSSTGGNTEAFF. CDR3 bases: TGTGCCAGCAGCTCGACAGGGGGTAACACTGAAGCTTTCTTT.

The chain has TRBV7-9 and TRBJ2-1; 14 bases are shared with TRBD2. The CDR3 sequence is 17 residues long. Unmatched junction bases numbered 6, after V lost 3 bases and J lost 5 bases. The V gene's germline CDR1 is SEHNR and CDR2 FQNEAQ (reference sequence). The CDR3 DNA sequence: TGTGCCAGCAGCTTCCTTGGACTAGCGGGGGGCCACAATGAGCAGTTCTTC. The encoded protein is CASSFLGLAGGHNEQFF. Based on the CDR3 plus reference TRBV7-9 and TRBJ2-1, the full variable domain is DTGVSQNPRHKITKRGQNVTFRCDPISEHNRLYWYRQTLGQGPEFLTYFQNEAQLEKSRLLSDRFSAERPKGSFSTLEIQRTEQGDSAMYLCASSFLGLAGGHNEQFFGPGTRLTVL.

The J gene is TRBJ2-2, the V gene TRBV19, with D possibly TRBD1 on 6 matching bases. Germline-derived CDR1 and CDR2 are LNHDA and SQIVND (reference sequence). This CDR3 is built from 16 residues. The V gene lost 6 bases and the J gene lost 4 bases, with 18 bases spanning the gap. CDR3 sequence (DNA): TGTGCCAGTAGCCCAACCCACAGGGCTAGCACCGGGGAGCTGTTTTTT. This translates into CASSPTHRASTGELFF. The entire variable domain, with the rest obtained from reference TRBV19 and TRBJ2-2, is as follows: DGGITQSPKYLFRKEGQNVTLSCEQNLNHDAMYWYRQDPGQGLRLIYYSQIVNDFQKGDIAEGYSVSREKKESFPLTVTSAQKNPTAFYLCASSPTHRASTGELFFGEGSRLTVL.